This entry is about one TCR beta chain. Its target is not known. This entry belongs to a study of cytomegalovirus exposure and HLA in healthy donors. The study, taken as a whole, reports: The productive fraction for most TCR beta V segments was about 87% or about 30% in an earlier analysis.

Germline values: CDR1 LGHNA, CDR2 YNFKEQ. Trimming left V 1 base short and J 6 bases short, with 14 bases between. This CDR3 is built from 15 residues. The PCR had 60 Vbeta and 13 Jbeta primers. TCRdb keeps only in-frame clones here, not all; method: immunoSEQ multiplex PCR. The data contain a few hundred thousand clones, about 80% of them seen just once; the ten biggest clones take up about 16%. The chain recombines TRBV4-2 with TRBJ2-3; D might be TRBD2 (5 bases). The TCR was taken from a man aged 35 to 55 in good health and CMV-seronegative. Sequenced material: PBMCs. CDR3 loop: CASSQGGLALDTQYF. The CDR3, as DNA: TGTGCCAGCAGCCAAGGGGGTCTAGCACTCGATACGCAGTATTTT.